The 26 T cell receptor beta chains given below trace back to one sample, sequenced in a study of blood T cell repertoires in COVID-19. Measured with immunoSEQ multiplex PCR; TCRdb has only the in-frame clones, and not every one. The top ten hold 1.7% of the sample, which has around 280,000 clones, about nine tenths seen once. Material: PBMCs or T cells enriched from blood (not recorded which). These receptors were taken from a woman aged 40 to 49 who had recovered from COVID-19.

The V and J genes are TRBV19 and TRBJ1-6; a possible D gene is TRBD1 (6 bases). Germline loops: CDR1 LNHDA, CDR2 SQIVND (reference sequence). V was shortened by 6 bases and J by 5 bases, with 11 bases between the two germline ends. The CDR3 is made up of 14 amino acids. CDR3 residues: CASSRDTDNSPLHF. The CDR3 nucleotides read TGTGCCAGTAGCCGGGACACTGATAATTCACCCCTCCACTTT.

This clone was recorded once. The gene calls are TRBV19 and TRBJ2-1, with 8 bases that match TRBD1. The V segment lost 6 bases and the J segment 4 bases; nucleotides outside the gene matches: 8. CDR1 LNHDA and CDR2 SQIVND come from the germline V gene (reference sequence). The CDR3 is 15 residues long. The CDR3 region has the DNA TGTGCCAGTAGATGGGACAGGAGTTCTTACAATGAGCAGTTCTTC. Translating gives CASRWDRSSYNEQFF.

The V call is TRBV27, the J call TRBJ1-2, with 11 positions matching TRBD1. CDR3 length: 17 residues. The V segment lost 3 bases and the J segment 4 bases; nucleotides outside the gene matches: 10. Germline loops: CDR1 MNHEY, CDR2 SMNVEV (reference sequence). This CDR3 reads CASSFLPPGQGVYGYTF. In DNA form, the CDR3 reads TGTGCCAGCAGTTTCCTACCCCCGGGACAGGGGGTCTATGGCTACACCTTC.

This clone was detected a few times. V and J are TRBV9 and TRBJ1-2; no clear D. The CDR3 loop spans 14 amino acids. Germline values: CDR1 SGDLS, CDR2 YYNGEE. With 0 bases removed from V and 6 bases from J, the gap between germline ends came to 12 bases. The CDR3 reads CASSVEEGMDGYTF. The DNA for the CDR3 is TGTGCCAGCAGCGTAGAGGAGGGAATGGATGGCTACACCTTC. Full variable domain (rest looked up from reference TRBV9 and TRBJ1-2): DSGVTQTPKHLITATGQRVTLRCSPRSGDLSVYWYQQSLDQGLQFLIQYYNGEERAKGNILERFSAQQFPDLHSELNLSSLELGDSALYFCASSVEEGMDGYTFGSGTRLTVV.

The chain recombines TRBV5-1 with TRBJ2-3; TRBD1 might be the D (5 bases). V gave up 0 bases and J gave up 3 bases, with 11 bases separating them. The CDR3 runs to 15 residues. The germline CDR1 and CDR2 sequences are SGHRS and YFSETQ. CDR3 amino acids: CASSLAIQGTDTQYF. The CDR3 nucleotides read TGCGCCAGCAGCTTGGCGATCCAGGGAACAGATACGCAGTATTTT.

The chain employs TRBV5-1 and TRBJ1-6, with a tentative D call TRBD1 (6 bases). In germline, CDR1 is SGHRS, CDR2 YFSETQ. The ends were cut back, 3 bases at V and 7 bases at J, with 11 bases in the middle. The CDR3 length is 14 residues. The CDR3 protein is CASSSAGVNSPLHF. As DNA, the CDR3 is TGCGCCAGCAGCTCGGCAGGGGTCAATTCACCCCTCCACTTT.

The chain has TRBV29-1 and TRBJ1-5; D gene unclear. V was clipped by 5 bases and J by 9 bases, with 14 bases between them. Germline values: CDR1 SQVTM, CDR2 ANQGSEA. The CDR3 is 12 residues long. The chain's CDR3 is CSVLTALGPQHF. The CDR3 nucleotides are TGCAGCGTTCTTACAGCCTTAGGGCCCCAGCATTTT.

This clone was detected only once. This chain connects TRBV7-3 to TRBJ2-7, with TRBD2 matching over 13 bases. CDR3 size: 16 residues. CDR1 is SGHTA and CDR2 is FQGTGA in the germline V gene. V shed 5 bases and J 2 bases; nucleotides not matched to a gene: 6. The CDR3 DNA follows: TGTGCCAGCAGCCTCGGAACTAGCGGGAGGGCCTACGAGCAGTACTTC. This sequence encodes CASSLGTSGRAYEQYF.

The chain combines TRBV11-3 with TRBJ2-7, with 10 bases identical to TRBD1. CDR1 is SGHNT and CDR2 is YENEEA in the germline V gene. The CDR3 has 14 residues. The J segment lost 5 bases and the V segment lost 5 bases, leaving 6 bases of the junction unmatched. This CDR3 is CASSQRDRGHEQYF. CDR3 sequence (DNA): TGTGCCAGCAGCCAACGGGACAGGGGCCACGAGCAGTACTTC.

V is TRBV28 and J is TRBJ1-2, with 10 nucleotides matching TRBD1. CDR3 length equals 13 residues. CDR1 MDHEN and CDR2 SYDVKM come from the germline V gene. J gave up 5 bases and V 4 bases, and 1 base lay outside the gene matches. CDR3 in amino acids: CASSWGQGYGYTF. The CDR3 DNA reads TGTGCCAGCAGTTGGGGACAGGGGTATGGCTACACCTTC.

The gene calls are TRBV5-6 and TRBJ1-2; 11 bases line up with TRBD1. Germline CDR1 is SGHDT and CDR2 is YYEEEE. The V and J ends lost 0 bases and 5 bases, in that order; junction bases with no gene match: 6. The CDR3 has 16 amino acids. The CDR3 sequence: CASSLDGQGAGYGYTF. The CDR3 nucleotides read TGTGCCAGCAGCTTGGATGGACAGGGGGCAGGGTATGGCTACACCTTC.

This clone was found once. J is TRBJ2-7 and V is TRBV7-9; 16 positions match TRBD2. Germline V gene lookup returns CDR1 SEHNR and CDR2 FQNEAQ (reference sequence). Unmatched junction bases numbered 5, after V lost 5 bases and J lost 4 bases. The CDR3 is 16 residues long. The CDR3: CASSGGLAGGPYEQYF. In DNA, the CDR3 is TGTGCCAGCAGCGGGGGACTAGCGGGAGGGCCTTACGAGCAGTACTTC.

The table lists this clone with many counts. The rearrangement joins TRBV5-1 to TRBJ2-1, with D perhaps matching TRBD2 (7 bases). Germline CDR1 and CDR2: SGHRS and YFSETQ. V shed 1 base and J shed 7 bases, with 18 bases lying between them. The length of the CDR3 is 16 residues. In DNA form, the CDR3 reads TGCGCCAGCAGCTTGAGGGGGGGCGCTTTGGCGAATGAGCAGTTCTTC. This encodes CASSLRGGALANEQFF.

The chain is built from TRBV5-4 and TRBJ2-1; TRBD2 is a possible D gene (5 bases). The V gene lost 2 bases and the J gene lost 10 bases, with 22 bases spanning the gap. The CDR3 is 16 amino acids. Germline CDR1 is SGHNT and CDR2 is YYREEE (reference sequence). CDR3 in amino acids: CASSFGGTLNFQEQFF. The CDR3 DNA is TGTGCCAGCAGCTTCGGAGGAACTCTGAACTTTCAAGAGCAGTTCTTC. The variable domain in full, with the rest retrieved from reference TRBV5-4 and TRBJ2-1, is ETGVTQSPTHLIKTRGQQVTLRCSSQSGHNTVSWYQQALGQGPQFIFQYYREEENGRGNFPPRFSGLQFPNYSSELNVNALELDDSALYLCASSFGGTLNFQEQFFGPGTRLTVL.

The rearrangement joins TRBV5-1 to TRBJ2-1, with D possibly being TRBD2 (5 bases). This CDR3 has 14 amino acids. Germline V gene sequence: CDR1 SGHRS, CDR2 YFSETQ. The ends were cut back, 5 bases at V and 9 bases at J, with 18 bases in the middle. The CDR3 nucleotides read TGCGCCAGCAGAGTGCTATCGGGATCTGGTGAGCAGTTCTTC. Its translation is CASRVLSGSGEQFF.

This rearrangement joins TRBV3-1 (or the pseudogene TRBV3-2) to TRBJ2-1, with 10 bases lining up with TRBD2. Germline CDR1 reads LGHDT; CDR2 reads YNNKEL (reference sequence). This CDR3 has 16 amino acids. The V gene end was trimmed by 4 bases and the J gene end by 4 bases; junction bases not matched to a gene: 7. The CDR3 is CASSRRTSGNYNEQFF. The CDR3 DNA reads as TGTGCCAGCAGCCGCCGGACTAGCGGAAATTACAATGAGCAGTTCTTC.

This clone was detected once. This chain connects TRBV7-6 to TRBJ1-1; 9 bases are a match to TRBD1. Germline values: CDR1 SGHVS, CDR2 FNYEAQ. This CDR3 is 15 amino acids long. V gave up 6 bases and J gave up 6 bases; unmatched junction bases: 11. DNA for the CDR3: TGTGCCAGCAGTCCAATCACAGGGGGCGCAGCTGAAGCTTTCTTT. It is translated as CASSPITGGAAEAFF. Full variable domain (remainder filled in from reference TRBV7-6 and TRBJ1-1): GAGVSQSPRYKVTKRGQDVALRCDPISGHVSLYWYRQALGQGPEFLTYFNYEAQQDKSGLPNDRFSAERPEGSISTLTIQRTEQRDSAMYRCASSPITGGAAEAFFGQGTRLTVV.

This chain joins TRBV18 and TRBJ2-7, with D possibly TRBD2 on 5 matching bases. Germline lookup yields CDR1 KGHSH and CDR2 LQKENI. V lost 2 bases and J lost 1, with 15 bases in between. The CDR3 has 16 amino acids. The CDR3 DNA is TGTGCCAGCTCACCATCTGACGGCGCGGGTTCCTACGAGCAGTACTTC. Translation: CASSPSDGAGSYEQYF.

V is TRBV14 and J is TRBJ1-2, with D perhaps matching TRBD1 (5 bases). The CDR3 sequence is 15 residues long. Trimming removed 0 bases at V and 8 bases at J, with 16 bases between. Germline values: CDR1 SGHDN, CDR2 FVKESK. CDR3 loop: CASSQDVGTPGGYTF. The CDR3 DNA follows: TGTGCCAGCAGCCAAGATGTAGGGACTCCTGGGGGCTACACCTTC. Full variable domain (outside the CDR3, taken from reference TRBV14 and TRBJ1-2): EAGVTQFPSHSVIEKGQTVTLRCDPISGHDNLYWYRRVMGKEIKFLLHFVKESKQDESGMPNNRFLAERTGGTYSTLKVQPAELEDSGVYFCASSQDVGTPGGYTFGSGTRLTVV.

V is TRBV2 and J is TRBJ2-3; TRBD1 matches 9 bases. This CDR3 comprises 13 residues. J gave up 6 bases and V 10 bases, and 8 bases lay outside the gene matches. Germline CDR1 and CDR2: SNHLY and FYNNEI. The CDR3 reads CANTTGGADTQYF. CDR3 bases: TGTGCCAACACAACAGGGGGCGCGGATACGCAGTATTTT.

This chain connects TRBV20-1 to TRBJ1-2; the D is unclear. This CDR3 is 13 amino acids long. The V end was cut by 3 bases, the J end by 4 bases, with 12 bases between. CDR1 and CDR2 (germline): DFQATT, SNEGSKA (reference sequence). The CDR3 bases are TGCAGTGCTAGTGGGTTCGACACCTATGGCTACACCTTC. Translated, it gives CSASGFDTYGYTF.

The CDR3 nucleotides read TGTGCCTGGCGAAGTCTAGCGGGGGGCTCCTACAATGAGCAGTTCTTC. It specifies CAWRSLAGGSYNEQFF. The rearrangement uses TRBV30 and TRBJ2-1, with 11 bases that match TRBD2. V was clipped by 5 bases and J by 0 bases; unmatched bases: 6. From germline, CDR1 is GTSNPN and CDR2 SVGIG (reference sequence). CDR3 size: 16 residues.

The V call is TRBV4-1, the J call TRBJ2-7; TRBD2 matches 8 bases. The CDR3 covers 15 residues. The V gene's germline CDR1 is MGHRA and CDR2 YSYEKL. V trimming: 5 bases; J trimming: 0 bases; junction bases outside the gene matches: 6. CDR3 loop: CASSTSGLSSYEQYF. For the CDR3, the DNA is TGCGCCAGCAGCACTAGCGGTTTGAGCTCCTACGAGCAGTACTTC.

The rearrangement links TRBV7-2 to TRBJ2-7; weak D call: TRBD1 (6 bases). The V gene lost 5 bases and the J gene lost 6 bases, with 17 bases spanning the gap. CDR3 length: 14 amino acids. Germline lookup yields CDR1 SGHTA and CDR2 FQGNSA. The CDR3 DNA follows: TGTGCCAGCAGCGCAAACAGGGAGCGACGCGAGCAGTACTTC. Translating gives CASSANRERREQYF.

The rearrangement joins TRBV19 to TRBJ2-2; 9 bases line up with TRBD2. Germline CDR1 reads LNHDA; CDR2 reads SQIVND (reference sequence). The CDR3 has 17 amino acids. Losses at the gene ends were 7 bases for V and 0 bases for J; bases not matched to a gene: 9. The CDR3 region is CASTAEREASNTGELFF. In DNA, the CDR3 is TGTGCCAGTACCGCAGAGCGGGAGGCCTCGAACACCGGGGAGCTGTTTTTT. Variable domain in full (rest from reference TRBV19 and TRBJ2-2): DGGITQSPKYLFRKEGQNVTLSCEQNLNHDAMYWYRQDPGQGLRLIYYSQIVNDFQKGDIAEGYSVSREKKESFPLTVTSAQKNPTAFYLCASTAEREASNTGELFFGEGSRLTVL.

The rearrangement links TRBV6-5 to TRBJ1-2, with a tentative D call TRBD1 (5 bases). V lost 2 bases, J lost 2 bases, and 12 bases lay in between. Per the germline V gene, CDR1 is MNHEY and CDR2 is SVGAGI. The CDR3 contains 15 residues. CDR3 DNA: TGTGCCAGCAGTTACGCCCGACAGACAAACTATGGCTACACCTTC. Its protein product is CASSYARQTNYGYTF.